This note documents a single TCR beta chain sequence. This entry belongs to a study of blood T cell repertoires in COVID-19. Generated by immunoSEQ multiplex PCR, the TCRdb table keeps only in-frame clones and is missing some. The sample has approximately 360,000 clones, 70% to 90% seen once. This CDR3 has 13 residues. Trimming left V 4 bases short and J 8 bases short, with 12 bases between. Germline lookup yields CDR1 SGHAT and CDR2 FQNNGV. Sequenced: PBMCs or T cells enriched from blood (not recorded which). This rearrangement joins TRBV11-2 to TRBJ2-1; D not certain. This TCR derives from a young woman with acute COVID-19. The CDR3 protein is CASSYYQVDEQFF. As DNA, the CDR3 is TGTGCCAGCAGCTACTACCAAGTGGATGAGCAGTTCTTC.